This TCR beta chain was observed in a study of identical twins. General study findings and limits: Insertions were reduced in abundant cord blood beta clonotypes but not in memory repertoires.

Carrying unique molecular identifiers, the cDNA also gained a universal primer site through template switching. Each CDR3 protein is one row after TCRdb ran MiXCR on the 5' RACE reads. The table has some 1,600,000 distinct CDR3 sequences, around 33% seen once. As concerns this clonotype: Its target is not known.

This sequence was found in a newborn girl in good health. What was sequenced was cord blood.

As DNA, the CDR3 is TGTGCCAGCAGCTTGCCCTACAGGGCACCCTATGGCTACACCTTC. Translating gives CASSLPYRAPYGYTF. The chain carries TRBV5-6 and TRBJ1-2; tentative D call: TRBD1 (6 bases). The CDR3 totals 15 residues. The V and J ends lost 1 base and 4 bases respectively, with 14 bases between them. Per germline, CDR1 SGHDT and CDR2 YYEEEE. The full variable domain, rest sourced from reference TRBV5-6 and TRBJ1-2, is DAGVTQSPTHLIKTRGQQVTLRCSPKSGHDTVSWYQQALGQGPQFIFQYYEEEERQRGNFPDRFSGHQFPNYSSELNVNALLLGDSALYLCASSLPYRAPYGYTFGSGTRLTVV.